This entry lists 13 T cell receptor beta chains sequenced from one sample in a study of blood T cells in healthy people across ages. It was with a sample-barcoded 5' primer and a J-beta primer mix that a second PCR of about 6 to 12 cycles was run. TCRdb re-called the 5' RACE reads through MiXCR, storing one row per CDR3 protein. The sample comprises 1.8 million or so distinct CDR3 sequences, 35% to 50% of which are singletons, and under 25% rests with the top ten. Sequencing was carried out using blood. These receptors were collected from a human donor in good health.

This rearrangement joins TRBV5-1 to TRBJ2-3, with TRBD1 identical over 7 bases. Looked up from germline, CDR1 is SGHRS and CDR2 is YFSETQ. V lost 4 bases to trimming and J lost 0 bases; unmatched junction nucleotides: 11. The CDR3 is 17 amino acids. The CDR3 loop reads CASSVAQGVLSTDTQYF. The CDR3 DNA reads as TGCGCCAGCAGCGTAGCTCAGGGGGTTCTAAGCACAGATACGCAGTATTTT.

CDR3 loop: CASSQELRGTYQETQYF. DNA of the CDR3: TGCGCCAGCAGCCAAGAGTTACGGGGGACGTACCAAGAGACCCAGTACTTC. The chain has TRBV4-3 and TRBJ2-5; D is perhaps TRBD2 (6 bases). V lost 0 bases to trimming and J lost 0 bases, with 14 bases between them. Germline V lookup: CDR1 LGHNA, CDR2 YSLEER. The CDR3 sequence is 17 residues long.

The chain combines TRBV29-1 with TRBJ2-3, with 9 bases aligning to TRBD1. The germline V gene has CDR1 SQVTM and CDR2 ANQGSEA. V shed 1 base and J 5 bases; nucleotides not matched to a gene: 7. The CDR3 covers 15 residues. The CDR3 sequence: CSVEVTGGYLDTQYF. CDR3 coding DNA: TGCAGCGTTGAAGTGACAGGGGGTTACCTAGATACGCAGTATTTT.

This clonotype was recorded a few times. The chain combines TRBV9 with TRBJ2-6, with D possibly matching TRBD1 (6 bases). V dropped 4 bases and J dropped 0 bases, with 14 bases sitting between them. The CDR3 is made up of 17 amino acids. Germline V gene lookup returns CDR1 SGDLS and CDR2 YYNGEE. This CDR3 reads CASSTRPGVSGANVLTF. Here the CDR3 DNA reads TGTGCCAGCAGCACCCGCCCAGGGGTCTCTGGGGCCAACGTCCTGACTTTC.

The rearrangement uses TRBV5-1 and TRBJ1-1, with D possibly TRBD1 on 6 matching bases. Trimming pared 3 bases from V and 3 bases from J, leaving 15 bases between. The CDR3 is made up of 15 amino acids. Germline lookup yields CDR1 SGHRS and CDR2 YFSETQ. The CDR3 reads CASSSSLTGYTEAFF. In nucleotides, the CDR3 is TGCGCCAGCAGCTCCTCCCTGACAGGTTACACTGAAGCTTTCTTT.

With regard to this clonotype: Because the CDR3's place on the DNA is in doubt, the DNA is left out and the CDR3 is given as listed by TCRdb. The V and J genes are TRBV20-1 and TRBJ2-2; the table's D call TRBD1 went unverified against the DNA. The CDR3 spans 23 amino acids, including both terminal residues. Germline CDR1 is DFQATT and CDR2 is SNEGSKA (reference sequence). This CDR3 reads CSARLRDGDYGYTFGSGTGELFF.

The count of this clonotype is one. Relative to the germline gene, one junction end is altered; a read error may explain this. V is TRBV20-1 and J is TRBJ1-2; D ambiguous. This CDR3 has 13 residues. Germline values: CDR1 DFQATT, CDR2 SNEGSKA (reference sequence). CDR3 amino acids: CSAKISSGSGCTF. CDR3 DNA: TGCAGTGCCAAGATCTCTAGTGGTAGCGGCTGCACCTTC.

The V gene is TRBV7-9, the J gene TRBJ2-1; 8 bases align to TRBD1. The ends lost 5 bases at V and 9 bases at J; junction bases unmatched: 6. Germline V gene sequence: CDR1 SEHNR, CDR2 FQNEAQ (reference sequence). The CDR3 runs 13 residues. The CDR3 here is CASSKDRGGEQFF. DNA for the CDR3: TGTGCCAGCAGCAAAGACAGGGGCGGTGAGCAGTTCTTC.

The genes are TRBV27 and TRBJ2-1, with D unclear. CDR3 length equals 14 residues. The germline gives CDR1 MNHEY, CDR2 SMNVEV (reference sequence). V shed 4 bases and J shed 7 bases, with 14 bases lying between them. This CDR3 reads CASSYPRNGNEQFF. CDR3 nucleotides: TGTGCCAGCAGTTACCCGCGGAATGGGAATGAGCAGTTCTTC.

This clonotype was seen more than once but under ten times. The J gene is TRBJ2-1, the V gene TRBV7-6; D not certain. The ends were cut back, 7 bases at V and 12 bases at J, with 13 bases in the middle. The CDR3 sequence is 11 residues long. Germline V gene sequence: CDR1 SGHVS, CDR2 FNYEAQ. The CDR3 protein is CASNKMDGQFF. Written as DNA, the CDR3 is TGTGCCAGCAACAAAATGGATGGGCAGTTCTTC.

This clonotype was seen more than once but under ten times. J is TRBJ1-1 and V is TRBV20-1, with D perhaps TRBD1 (5 bases). V was clipped by 3 bases and J by 6 bases, with 17 bases between them. CDR1 and CDR2 from the germline V gene are DFQATT and SNEGSKA (reference sequence). The CDR3 length is 14 residues. CDR3 nucleotide sequence: TGCAGTGCTAGCCCGCCAAGGGGCTCGGCTGAAGCTTTCTTT. Translated, it gives CSASPPRGSAEAFF.

This chain links TRBV5-5 with TRBJ2-1, with 15 positions matching TRBD2. The ends lost 2 bases at V and 10 bases at J; junction bases unmatched: 7. Germline V CDR1 and CDR2: SGHKS, YYEKEE (reference sequence). This CDR3 region has 16 residues. CDR3 in amino acids: CASSFQGLAGGMEQFF. The CDR3 DNA follows: TGTGCCAGCAGCTTTCAAGGACTAGCGGGGGGGATGGAGCAGTTCTTC.

V and J are TRBV12-3 or TRBV12-4 and TRBJ2-5; 8 positions match TRBD1. V lost 3 bases and J lost 7; bases outside the gene matches: 7. There are 14 residues in the CDR3. The CDR3 DNA reads as TGTGCCAGCAGTTTCGGACAGGGAGTTGTGACCCAGTACTTC. It is translated as CASSFGQGVVTQYF.